Listed below are T cell receptor beta chains from one sample, sequenced in a study of CD8+CD57+ T cells in acquired aplastic anemia. TCRdb called the reads again in MiXCR, with one record for every CDR3 protein. Seen here are some 410,000 distinct CDR3 sequences, 65% to 80% observed once, and the top ten hold 3.5% to 4.5%. Sequencing was done on a sample of sorted CD4+, CD8+, or CD8+CD57+ T cells (not recorded which) from PBMCs. The source is a human donor in good health, serving as a control. Both conserved end residues are part of each CDR3. The D gene is left open where the match is weak. Clone size is shown for a subset of rows, as once, few, many or a class of expanded clone.

>17|-|TRBJ2-5|-|TRBV6-5
CATCDHRRTVFQETQYF
TGTGCCACCTGCGACCACAGGAGGACGGTGTTTCAAGAGACCCAGTACTTC
>12|-|TRBJ2-7|-|TRBV7-9
CASSDAPYGQYF
TGTGCCAGCAGCGACGCGCCCTACGGGCAGTACTTC
>12|TRBD1|TRBJ1-2|-|TRBV10-3
CASSPDRNLNTF
TGTGCCAGCAGTCCGGACAGGAACTTAAACACCTTC
>17|TRBD2|TRBJ2-1|many|TRBV2
CASSRNSLAGAYNEQFF
TGTGCCAGCAGCCGCAACAGTCTAGCGGGGGCCTACAATGAGCAGTTCTTC
>14|-|TRBJ1-1|-|TRBV12-3/TRBV12-4
CASSPATRDTEAFF
TGTGCCAGCAGTCCGGCCACGCGGGACACTGAAGCTTTCTTT
>15|TRBD1|TRBJ1-5|-|TRBV25-1
CASSSGQANNQPQHF
TGTGCCAGCAGCTCAGGACAGGCTAACAATCAGCCCCAGCATTTT
>16|TRBD1|TRBJ1-4|few|TRBV2
CASSVTRQGGSEKLFF
TGTGCCAGCAGTGTTACCCGACAGGGAGGGAGTGAAAAACTGTTTTTT
>15|TRBD1|TRBJ1-5|-|TRBV7-2
CASSFVTGPGEPPHF
TGTGCCAGCAGCTTCGTGACAGGGCCTGGGGAGCCACCGCATTTT
>15|-|TRBJ1-6|many|TRBV2
CASSPQDIYNSPLHF
TGTGCCAGCAGTCCACAGGATATCTATAATTCACCCCTCCACTTT
>15|TRBD1|TRBJ1-1|-|TRBV5-8
CASSLGTGGVTEAFF
TGTGCCAGCAGCTTAGGGACAGGGGGCGTTACTGAAGCTTTCTTT
>13|-|TRBJ1-2|many|TRBV6-6
CASSYLPHYGYTF
TGTGCCAGCAGTTACTTGCCTCACTATGGCTACACCTTC
>11|-|TRBJ1-1|many|TRBV20-1
CSAWRNTEAFF
TGCAGTGCATGGCGGAACACTGAAGCTTTCTTT
>15|-|TRBJ2-5|-|TRBV7-2
CASSLQAGGGETQYF
TGTGCCAGCAGCTTACAGGCAGGGGGGGGAGAGACCCAGTACTTC
>15|-|TRBJ2-3|-|TRBV2
CASSDGSREADTQYF
TGTGCCAGCAGTGATGGTAGTAGGGAGGCAGATACGCAGTATTTT
>15|TRBD1|TRBJ2-7|-|TRBV10-3
CAASSGQGSSYEQYF
TGTGCCGCTTCTTCAGGACAGGGGTCATCCTACGAGCAGTACTTC
>16|TRBD2|TRBJ2-7|once|TRBV6-5
CASSYVTGGTSNEQYF
TGTGCCAGCAGTTACGTGACGGGGGGAACCTCTAACGAGCAGTACTTC
>15|-|TRBJ2-7|-|TRBV7-6
CASSLVGQGARVLYF
-
>14|TRBD2|TRBJ2-3|-|TRBV12-3/TRBV12-4
CASTPSGATDTQYF
TGTGCCAGCACCCCGAGCGGGGCCACAGATACGCAGTATTTT
>15|-|TRBJ1-1|-|TRBV5-6
CASSPLGSGDTEAFF
TGTGCCAGCAGCCCGCTCGGGTCAGGGGACACTGAAGCTTTCTTT
>14|-|TRBJ2-5|-|TRBV12-3/TRBV12-4
CASRAPASGEAQYF
TGTGCCAGCAGAGCTCCCGCGTCCGGAGAGGCCCAGTACTTC
>15|-|TRBJ1-1|-|TRBV7-2
CASSLIRPDKPDSFF
TGTGCCAGCAGCCTGATCAGGCCCGATAAGCCTGATTCTTTCTTT
>17|-|TRBJ1-2|many|TRBV20-1
CSARDFPRGEINYGYTF
TGCAGTGCTAGAGATTTCCCGAGGGGGGAAATCAACTATGGCTACACCTTC
>17|TRBD1|TRBJ1-2|-|TRBV5-1
CASSWDQDRGRKDGYTF
TGCGCCAGCAGCTGGGATCAAGACAGGGGGCGGAAGGATGGCTACACCTTC
>13|-|TRBJ1-2|once|TRBV20-1
CSAGGGNTEGYTF
TGCAGTGCTGGGGGGGGGAACACTGAAGGCTACACCTTC
>18|TRBD1|TRBJ2-7|-|TRBV27
CASRWGQGTGFVGYEQYF
TGTGCCAGCAGATGGGGACAGGGGACGGGGTTCGTGGGCTACGAGCAGTACTTC
>15|-|TRBJ2-7|-|TRBV19
CASSMGDSSPYQQYF
TGTGCCAGTAGTATGGGCGATAGCAGTCCCTACCAGCAGTACTTC
>12|TRBD1|TRBJ2-1|-|TRBV10-3
CAIGQGSYEQFF
TGTGCCATCGGACAGGGCTCCTACGAGCAGTTCTTC
>18|-|TRBJ2-1|-|TRBV7-2
CASSVTTVNYGYTSEQFF
TGTGCCAGCAGCGTTACGACAGTTAACTATGGCTACACCAGTGAGCAGTTCTTC